Each of the 13 T cell receptor beta chains below was sequenced from the same sample in a study of T-cell memory formation after mild COVID-19. TCRdb ran MiXCR on the 5' RACE reads and lists one entry per CDR3 protein. The data show about 200,000 distinct CDR3 sequences, 16% seen once. Sequencing was done on a sample of PBMCs or a T cell subset sorted from them (not recorded which). Receptor source: an adult woman who had mild COVID-19 (a few samples of this study predate the infection). Cell type and time point are not known.

The chain uses TRBV20-1 and TRBJ2-1, with TRBD2 identical over 12 bases. This CDR3 spans 16 amino acids. CDR1 DFQATT and CDR2 SNEGSKA come from the germline V gene (reference sequence). V lost 1 base, J lost 5 bases, and 6 bases stayed unmatched. The CDR3 coding sequence is TGCAGTGCTAGAGGACTAGCGGGAGACTCGGACAATGAGCAGTTCTTC. Amino acid sequence: CSARGLAGDSDNEQFF.

This clonotype occurred many times. The J gene is TRBJ2-7, the V gene TRBV12-3 or TRBV12-4; TRBD1 matches 9 bases. Losses at the gene ends were 6 bases for V and 3 bases for J; bases not matched to a gene: 9. This CDR3 is built from 15 residues. In DNA, the CDR3 is TGTGCCAGCAGCCGAGGGACAGGGCGGATCTACGAGCAGTACTTC. Amino acid sequence: CASSRGTGRIYEQYF.

Points on this clonotype: This may be a read error, as it is one base from a much larger clone. The CDR3 carries no conserved terminal phenylalanine or tryptophan, so it likely arises from a read error. The gene calls are TRBV15 and TRBJ2-1; D unclear. The CDR3 has 12 residues. Germline CDR1 and CDR2: LNHNV and YYDKDF (reference sequence). V lost 1 base, J lost 7 bases, and 5 bases lay in between. CDR3 nucleotide sequence: TGTGCCACCAGCAGAGTGGGAAATGAGCAGTTCTTA. It codes for CATSRVGNEQFL.

The chain uses TRBV6-2 or TRBV6-3 and TRBJ1-1; no reliable D call. Germline V gene sequence: CDR1 MNHEY, CDR2 SVGEGT. V was trimmed by 4 bases and J by 0 bases, leaving 6 bases between them. This CDR3 has 13 amino acids. The CDR3 DNA sequence: TGTGCCAGCAGTTCGAAGATGAACACTGAAGCTTTCTTT. This codes for CASSSKMNTEAFF.

CDR3 nucleotide sequence: TGTGCCAGCAGCTCAGCTGTATACGGAGCCTACGAGCAGTACTTC. Residues: CASSSAVYGAYEQYF. The chain uses TRBV5-4 and TRBJ2-7; D not certain. This CDR3 is built from 15 residues. Trimming stripped 3 bases from V and 2 bases from J, with 15 bases between. Germline-derived CDR1 and CDR2 are SGHNT and YYREEE (reference sequence). The full variable domain, with the rest looked up from reference TRBV5-4 and TRBJ2-7, is ETGVTQSPTHLIKTRGQQVTLRCSSQSGHNTVSWYQQALGQGPQFIFQYYREEENGRGNFPPRFSGLQFPNYSSELNVNALELDDSALYLCASSSAVYGAYEQYFGPGTRLTVT.

V gene TRBV29-1 combines with J gene TRBJ2-7; 7 bases fit TRBD1. Germline lookup yields CDR1 SQVTM and CDR2 ANQGSEA. With V trimmed by 7 bases and J by 2 bases, 8 bases remained unmatched. The CDR3 covers 13 residues. CDR3 nucleotide sequence: TGCAGCGCCACGGGACAGATAGCCTACGAGCAGTACTTC. The encoded protein is CSATGQIAYEQYF.

The gene calls are TRBV24-1 and TRBJ2-7; a weak D match, TRBD1 (7 bases). Trimming removed 4 bases from V and 3 bases from J, with 9 bases in between. CDR1 is KGHDR and CDR2 is SFDVKD in the germline V gene. CDR3 length: 13 amino acids. CDR3 amino acids: CATSDRGVYEQYF. DNA of the CDR3: TGTGCCACCAGTGACAGGGGGGTCTACGAGCAGTACTTC.

Worth noting for this clonotype: An end of the junction does not agree with germline; a read error may underlie this. This chain uses TRBV6-6 with TRBJ2-2; 10 nucleotides align to TRBD1. The CDR3 runs 16 residues. CDR1 and CDR2 from the germline V gene are MNHNY and SVGAGI (reference sequence). In nucleotides, the CDR3 is TGTGCCAGCAGGGCCGGACAGGGGGAGAACGCCGGGGAGCTGTTTTTT. It specifies CASRAGQGENAGELFF.

This clonotype has only a few counts. The chain combines TRBV20-1 with TRBJ2-1, with 8 bases fitting TRBD2. The junction had 18 bases not matched to a gene; V was cut back by 6 bases and J by 8 bases. Looked up from germline, CDR1 is DFQATT and CDR2 is SNEGSKA (reference sequence). The CDR3 is made up of 16 amino acids. This CDR3 reads CSAPRRSGRSGDEQFF. CDR3 in DNA: TGCAGTGCACCTCGACGCAGCGGGAGATCTGGCGATGAGCAGTTCTTC.

Only a few counts were recorded for this clonotype. The gene calls are TRBV12-3 or TRBV12-4 and TRBJ2-7; D remains unclear. CDR3 size: 14 residues. The ends were cut back, 6 bases at V and 5 bases at J, with 17 bases in the middle. CDR3 sequence: CASSLPSLLDEQYF. The CDR3 coding sequence is TGTGCCAGCAGCCTCCCCTCCCTCCTAGACGAGCAGTACTTC.

V is TRBV5-1 and J is TRBJ2-3; either TRBD1 or TRBD2 may fit D (5 bases each). This CDR3 has 12 residues. Germline CDR1 is SGHRS and CDR2 is YFSETQ. V was shortened by 4 bases and J by 5 bases, with 8 bases between the two germline ends. The CDR3 sequence: CASSPGRDTQYF. CDR3 sequence (DNA): TGCGCCAGCAGCCCAGGGAGAGATACGCAGTATTTT.

This clonotype has only a few counts. The chain links TRBV3-1 to TRBJ2-2, with 7 bases fitting TRBD2. V shed 1 base and J 1 base; nucleotides not matched to a gene: 3. Looked up from germline, CDR1 is LGHDT and CDR2 is YNNKEL (reference sequence). There are 16 residues in the CDR3. CDR3 DNA: TGTGCCAGCAGCCAAGCGGCTAGCGGGAACACCGGGGAGCTGTTTTTT. This translates into CASSQAASGNTGELFF.

The chain is built from TRBV12-3 or TRBV12-4 and TRBJ1-5, with a possible D match to TRBD1 (6 bases). V was cut by 1 base and J by 5 bases, with 9 bases left in between. CDR3 size: 14 residues. The CDR3 DNA reads TGTGCCAGCAGTTTAGTGGCAGGGGATCAGCCCCAGCATTTT. It encodes CASSLVAGDQPQHF.